This T cell receptor beta chain comes out of a study of long-term antiretroviral therapy in people with HIV. Runs used v3.0 of the immunoSEQ assay and were done at survey level. Some clones are missing from TCRdb's copy, which holds only in-frame ones; the method was immunoSEQ multiplex PCR. The table shows some 25,000 clones, with around 80% occurring only once. The sequences come from unsorted PBMCs, collected 3 years after starting antiretroviral therapy. The sequence was obtained from a man aged 18 to 30 with HIV.

CDR3 residues: CASSIDPTGAYGYTF. CDR3 in DNA: TGTGCCAGTAGTATAGATCCTACAGGGGCCTATGGCTACACCTTC. The gene calls are TRBV19 and TRBJ1-2; 7 bases are a match to TRBD1. The CDR3 sequence is 15 residues long. With 0 bases clipped from V and 4 bases from J, the junction kept 5 bases outside the gene matches. Per the germline V gene, CDR1 is LNHDA and CDR2 is SQIVND (reference sequence).